These T cell receptor beta chains were read from a single sample in a study of Graves' ophthalmopathy and Graves' hyperthyroidism. TCRdb fed the multiplex PCR reads into MiXCR, producing one record per CDR3 protein. The data contain about 660,000 distinct CDR3 sequences, just over 40% of them singletons. The sequenced sample consisted of peripheral blood. Every receptor here comes from an adult man with Graves' ophthalmopathy. The CDR3 runs from the conserved cysteine through the conserved F or W. The D gene is left open where the match is weak. Where a row states a size, it is once, few, many or the class of an expanded clone; other rows omit it.

v_call	clone_size	j_call	d_call	cdr3_nt	cdr3_aa
TRBV7-8	few	TRBJ1-5	.	TGTGCCAGCAGCTTAGGAAGAGTTCAGCCCCAGCATTTT	CASSLGRVQPQHF
TRBV5-6	.	TRBJ2-7	TRBD2	TGTGCCAGCAGCCTGCAAGGAGGGACTAGCGAGACCTACGAGCAGTACTTC	CASSLQGGTSETYEQYF
TRBV20-1	.	TRBJ2-3	TRBD2	TGCAGTGCTAGAGGGACTAGCGGGAGAACGGATACGCAGTATTTT	CSARGTSGRTDTQYF
TRBV9	.	TRBJ1-5	TRBD1	TGTGCCAGCAGTCCACTGGGGACAGGGGGCCTTGGATCCCAGCCCCAGCATTTT	CASSPLGTGGLGSQPQHF
TRBV19	many	TRBJ2-5	TRBD1	TGTGCCAGTAGGGTAACAGGGGGCCAAGAGACCCAGTACTTC	CASRVTGGQETQYF
TRBV7-2	.	TRBJ1-2	TRBD1	TGTGCCAGCAGCTGGGGAGGACAGGGTGGCTACACCTTC	CASSWGGQGGYTF
TRBV7-2	.	TRBJ2-3	.	TGTGCCAGCAGCTCGTCAAGATCGGATACGCAGTATTTT	CASSSSRSDTQYF
TRBV10-2	.	TRBJ2-6	.	TGCGCCAGCAGTGAGTCTCGGGGCACTGAAGCTTTC	CASSESRGTEAF
TRBV7-9	many	TRBJ1-1	.	TGTGCCAGCAGGACGATCAGGGGCCCAGAGAACACTGAAGCTTTCTTT	CASRTIRGPENTEAFF
TRBV7-9	.	TRBJ2-7	.	TGCGCCAGCAGCCTTGCTCCGGGTTCCAGTGGCGAGCAGTGCTTC	CASSLAPGSSGEQCF
TRBV27	few	TRBJ2-7	.	TGTGCCAGCAGTTCGGGGTCAGGCCTACAGAGAGAGCAGTACTTC	CASSSGSGLQREQYF
TRBV15	many	TRBJ2-7	.	TGTGCCACCAGCAGAGGAGCGCTCGGGGACGAGCAGTACTTC	CATSRGALGDEQYF
TRBV19	many	TRBJ1-5	.	TGTGCCAGTAGTATAACCGACGGGGTAGGCAATCAGCCCCAGCATTTT	CASSITDGVGNQPQHF
TRBV7-8	few	TRBJ2-7	.	TGTGCCAGCAGTTACTCCGGGCTATACGAGCAGTACTTC	CASSYSGLYEQYF
TRBV11-1	.	TRBJ2-2	.	TGTTCCAGCAGCTTAAAGGCCGGGGAGCTGTTTTTT	CSSSLKAGELFF
TRBV2	many	TRBJ1-5	.	TGTGCCAGCAGTCGGTCGGAAAATCAGCCCCAGCATTTT	CASSRSENQPQHF
TRBV2	few	TRBJ1-1	.	TGTGCCAGCAACGGTCGCCGAGGGGGGGGGAGTGGGGCTGAAGCTTTCTTT	CASNGRRGGGSGAEAFF
TRBV7-9	many	TRBJ1-2	TRBD1	TGTGCCAGCAGCTTAGGGGCAGGGACAGGAGGCTACACCTTC	CASSLGAGTGGYTF
TRBV19	many	TRBJ2-7	TRBD1	TGTGCCGGGTCGACAGGGGGCTCCTACGAGCAGTACTTC	CAGSTGGSYEQYF
TRBV7-9	many	TRBJ1-4	.	TGTGCCAGCAGCGGGGTCCTACGGGCGGTTGGTAATGAAAAACTGTTTTTT	CASSGVLRAVGNEKLFF
TRBV4-1	.	TRBJ1-5	.	TGCGCCAGCAGCCAAGGATTTCAGCCCCAGCATTTT	CASSQGFQPQHF
TRBV12-3/TRBV12-4	many	TRBJ2-5	.	TGTGCCAGCAGTCCCGACCTGGACTCGAAAGAGACCCAGTACTTC	CASSPDLDSKETQYF
TRBV13	few	TRBJ2-7	.	TGTGCCAGCAGCTTAGGCGCCAGCAACTACGAGCAGTACTTC	CASSLGASNYEQYF
TRBV4-1	.	TRBJ1-5	.	TGCGCCAGCAGCCAAATAGGGGGGAAGAAGCCCCAGCATTTT	CASSQIGGKKPQHF
TRBV29-1	.	TRBJ1-1	TRBD1	TGCAGCGTACCCGGGACAGGGGGCATCACTGAAGCTTTCTTT	CSVPGTGGITEAFF
TRBV12-3/TRBV12-4	many	TRBJ2-7	.	TGTGCCAGCAGTCCGCCCGGCGGGGCCCGCGCCTACGAGCAGTACTTC	CASSPPGGARAYEQYF
TRBV12-3/TRBV12-4	.	TRBJ2-7	TRBD2	TGTGCCAGCAGTTCGCGGACTAGCGAAACCTCCTACGAGCAGTACTTC	CASSSRTSETSYEQYF
TRBV29-1	.	TRBJ2-6	.	TGCAGCGTTGAAGGACTCATGGAGCTTGGAGAGACTTTC	CSVEGLMELGETF
TRBV5-8	few	TRBJ2-5	TRBD2	TGTGCCAGCAGCACGCAGACTAGCGGTAAAGAGACCCAGTACTTC	CASSTQTSGKETQYF
TRBV2	many	TRBJ2-7	.	TGTGCCAGCAGTGACGAGGGAGGCGAGCAGTACTTC	CASSDEGGEQYF
TRBV5-1	.	TRBJ2-2	.	TGCGCCAGCACCGGGACGGGGGATTCCGGGGAGCTGTTTTTT	CASTGTGDSGELFF
TRBV20-1	many	TRBJ1-3	.	TGCAGTGCTACCCGACCGTACTCTGGAAACACCATATATTTT	CSATRPYSGNTIYF
TRBV25-1	.	TRBJ1-2	TRBD1	TGTGCCAGCATGGGACAGGCCCCGGGGTATGGCTACACCTTC	CASMGQAPGYGYTF
TRBV9	.	TRBJ1-1	.	TGTGCCAGCTCACTCGCCCGGAACCCGAACACTGAAGCTTTCTTT	CASSLARNPNTEAFF
TRBV10-3	many	TRBJ2-5	.	TGTGCCACCAAAGGGGCGGGGAACCAAGAGACCCAGTACTTC	CATKGAGNQETQYF
TRBV7-3	.	TRBJ1-6	.	TGTGCCAGCAGTTTGAACGGGCTGATTAATTCACCCCTCCACTTT	CASSLNGLINSPLHF
TRBV5-5	.	TRBJ2-1	.	TGTGCCAGCAGCTTCTCCAATGAGCAGTTCTTC	CASSFSNEQFF
TRBV15	many	TRBJ1-2	.	TGTGCCACCAGCAGAGATAAGGGGGTGCCACGCAACTATGGCTACACCTTC	CATSRDKGVPRNYGYTF
TRBV3-1	many	TRBJ1-5	.	TGTGCCAGCAGCAACGCGGGAGGGGCGAGTCAGCCCCAGCATTTT	CASSNAGGASQPQHF
TRBV10-3	many	TRBJ1-2	.	TGTGCCATCACTAGAGACAGGACAACTGGCTACACCTTC	CAITRDRTTGYTF
TRBV2	.	TRBJ1-2	.	TGTGCCAGCAGGCATCGGGACCGCACCGTCTATGGCTACACCTTC	CASRHRDRTVYGYTF
TRBV7-9	many	TRBJ1-2	.	TGTGCCAGCAGCTTACTTTGGGGCGACGGCTACACCTTC	CASSLLWGDGYTF
TRBV7-2	many	TRBJ1-5	TRBD1	TGTGCCAGCAGCCCGAAGGGGGGACAGGATGGGTCTTATAGCAATCAGCCCCAGCATTTT	CASSPKGGQDGSYSNQPQHF
TRBV12-5	.	TRBJ1-1	.	TGTGTCAGCAGACGGGACACTTTGAACACTGAAGCTTTCTTT	CVSRRDTLNTEAFF
TRBV7-4	.	TRBJ1-3	.	TGTGCCAGCAGCTTAGGGGGTGGTTTACAGTATTTCTCTGGAAACACCATATATTTT	CASSLGGGLQYFSGNTIYF
TRBV7-8	few	TRBJ1-5	TRBD1	TGTGCCAGCAGCTCCCCAGGGGACAGCGGTCAGCCCCAGCATTTT	CASSSPGDSGQPQHF
TRBV20-1	many	TRBJ1-1	TRBD1	TGCAGTGCTAGAGAGGGGGACAGGGACACTGAAGCTTTCTTT	CSAREGDRDTEAFF
TRBV7-9	many	TRBJ1-2	.	TGTGCCAGCAGCTCCCCGGACAGTTATGGCTACACCTTC	CASSSPDSYGYTF
TRBV7-9	.	TRBJ2-5	.	TGTGCCAGCAGCTTAAAGCTAGGACACCAGACCCAGTACTTC	CASSLKLGHQTQYF
TRBV15	once	TRBJ1-2	.	TGTGCCACCAGCAGCGTTGGGGGACAAGGTTATGGCTACACCTTC	CATSSVGGQGYGYTF
TRBV9	many	TRBJ2-5	TRBD1	TGTGCCAGCAGCGTAGGGTACGAGGGGGCTGAGACCCAGTACTTC	CASSVGYEGAETQYF